The source of this T cell receptor (beta chain) is a study of OX40 agonist ivuxolimab in advanced cancers. Study information: Every 2 weeks, patients got intravenous ivuxolimab at one of six dose levels (0.01-10 mg/kg). Participants could have had prior anti-PD-1, anti-PD-L1 or anti-CTLA-4 therapy, and 40% had some.

In germline, CDR1 is SEHNR, CDR2 FQNEAQ (reference sequence). The V segment lost 5 bases and the J segment 3 bases; nucleotides outside the gene matches: 7. The CDR3 is 15 residues long. Assay used: immunoSEQ multiplex PCR; TCRdb lists only in-frame clones, some missing. The table records about 48,000 clones, around 89% of them present only once. This clonotype originated in an adult with an advanced solid tumor such as melanoma, head and neck, liver or kidney cancer. The sample here was CD4+ or CD8+ T cells sorted from blood, taken in a trial of the OX40 agonist ivuxolimab. The chain carries TRBV7-9 and TRBJ2-3, with 8 bases matching TRBD1. This chain's CDR3 is CASSRGQGLTDTQYF. CDR3 in DNA: TGTGCCAGCAGCCGAGGACAGGGTTTGACAGATACGCAGTATTTT.